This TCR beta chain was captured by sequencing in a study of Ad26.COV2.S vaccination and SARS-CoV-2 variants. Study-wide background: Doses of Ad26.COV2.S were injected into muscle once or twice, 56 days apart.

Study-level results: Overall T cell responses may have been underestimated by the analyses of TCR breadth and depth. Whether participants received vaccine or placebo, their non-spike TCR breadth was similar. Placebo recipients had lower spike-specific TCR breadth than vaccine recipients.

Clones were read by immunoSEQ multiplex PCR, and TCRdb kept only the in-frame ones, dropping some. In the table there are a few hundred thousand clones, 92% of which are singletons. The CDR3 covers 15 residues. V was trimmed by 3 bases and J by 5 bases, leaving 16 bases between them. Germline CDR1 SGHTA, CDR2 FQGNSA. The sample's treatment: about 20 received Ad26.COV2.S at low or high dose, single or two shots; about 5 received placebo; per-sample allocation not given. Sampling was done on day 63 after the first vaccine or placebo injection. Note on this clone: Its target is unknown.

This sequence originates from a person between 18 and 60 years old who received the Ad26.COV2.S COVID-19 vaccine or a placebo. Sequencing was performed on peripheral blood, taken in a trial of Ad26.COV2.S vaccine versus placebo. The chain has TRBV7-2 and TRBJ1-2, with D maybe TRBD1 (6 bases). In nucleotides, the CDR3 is TGTGCCAGCAGCTTCCCAGGGGTCCTTATATATGGCTACACCTTC. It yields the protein CASSFPGVLIYGYTF.